This is a list of T cell receptor beta chains from one sample in a study of blood T cell repertoires in COVID-19. Measured with immunoSEQ multiplex PCR; TCRdb has only the in-frame clones, and not every one. In the table there are around 52,000 clones, approximately 78% of which are singletons. Material for sequencing was peripheral blood. The receptors come from a woman over 75 with acute or convalescent COVID-19. Each CDR3 is given with its conserved first and last residue. The order of the fields is J gene, V gene, clone size, D gene, CDR3 protein, CDR3 DNA. D genes are given only for firm matches. A row's size may be missing; if present it is once, few, many or a size class.

j_call: TRBJ1-6; v_call: TRBV9; clone_size: .; d_call: .; cdr3_aa: CASSVGGGSYNSPLHF; cdr3_nt: TGTGCCAGCAGCGTAGGAGGGGGATCCTATAATTCACCCCTCCACTTT
j_call: TRBJ2-6; v_call: TRBV11-3; clone_size: .; d_call: TRBD1; cdr3_aa: CASSLGGAGANVLTF; cdr3_nt: TGTGCCAGCAGCCTAGGGGGCGCTGGGGCCAACGTCCTGACTTTC
j_call: TRBJ2-1; v_call: TRBV2; clone_size: few; d_call: TRBD1; cdr3_aa: CASSLRSTGWNEQFF; cdr3_nt: TGTGCCAGCAGCCTTAGGTCGACAGGGTGGAATGAGCAGTTCTTC
j_call: TRBJ1-1; v_call: TRBV27; clone_size: .; d_call: .; cdr3_aa: CASSLSLRQAPREAFF; cdr3_nt: TGTGCCAGCAGTTTATCCCTCAGACAGGCCCCCAGAGAAGCTTTCTTT
j_call: TRBJ1-5; v_call: TRBV19; clone_size: .; d_call: .; cdr3_aa: CASSRTDNQPQHF; cdr3_nt: TGTGCCAGTAGTAGGACAGATAATCAGCCCCAGCATTTT
j_call: TRBJ2-7; v_call: TRBV2; clone_size: .; d_call: TRBD2; cdr3_aa: CASSRTSLGTSEYF; cdr3_nt: TGTGCCAGCAGTCGGACTAGTTTAGGTACGAGCGAGTACTTC
j_call: TRBJ1-2; v_call: TRBV5-1; clone_size: .; d_call: TRBD1; cdr3_aa: CASSWQLPGTGWSDGYTF; cdr3_nt: TGCGCCAGCAGCTGGCAGCTCCCCGGGACAGGGTGGTCCGACGGCTACACCTTC
j_call: TRBJ1-6; v_call: TRBV19; clone_size: .; d_call: TRBD1; cdr3_aa: CASSGGQGANSPLHF; cdr3_nt: TGTGCCAGTAGTGGAGGACAGGGGGCGAATTCACCCCTCCACTTT
j_call: TRBJ2-7; v_call: TRBV28; clone_size: few; d_call: TRBD1; cdr3_aa: CANSGQPSYEQYF; cdr3_nt: TGTGCCAACTCGGGACAGCCTTCCTACGAGCAGTACTTC
j_call: TRBJ2-7; v_call: TRBV28; clone_size: .; d_call: .; cdr3_aa: CASNDRVPTYEQYF; cdr3_nt: TGTGCCAGCAACGACCGGGTCCCCACCTACGAGCAGTACTTC
j_call: TRBJ2-7; v_call: TRBV7-8; clone_size: .; d_call: .; cdr3_aa: CASSLVLAYEQYF; cdr3_nt: TGTGCCAGCAGCTTAGTACTAGCTTACGAGCAGTACTTC